This T cell receptor (beta chain) was identified during a study of cytomegalovirus exposure and HLA in healthy donors. On the study more broadly: Early release data held 75 million to 90 million unique TCRs from HLA-typed donors. Points from the study as a whole: Through in vitro validation, a few CMV-associated chains were shown to be specific for CMV antigens. Previous analysis showed most TCR beta V segments were productive about 87% or about 30% of the time. An Asian-associated ancestry cluster reportedly showed fewer N-insertions than the roughly 700-donor mean in a later analysis.

In the case of this clone: The target antigen is unknown.

Use of 60 Vbeta and 13 Jbeta primers characterized the PCR. The data were produced by immunoSEQ multiplex PCR, yet TCRdb's version contains in-frame clones alone and is incomplete. The sample has 93,000 or so clones, around 79% seen once. Per the germline V gene, CDR1 is PRHDT and CDR2 is FYEKMQ (reference sequence). The CDR3 loop spans 14 amino acids. V shed 4 bases and J 0 bases; nucleotides not matched to a gene: 2. The sample taken for sequencing was PBMCs. The chain joins TRBV13 to TRBJ1-1, with 7 nucleotides matching TRBD1. The clonotype was recovered from a man aged 45-65 years in good health and CMV-seropositive. The CDR3 DNA reads TGTGCCAGCAGCTACAGGGGTATGAACACTGAAGCTTTCTTT. This codes for CASSYRGMNTEAFF. Looking up the rest from reference TRBV13 and TRBJ1-1 gives the full variable domain: AAGVIQSPRHLIKEKRETATLKCYPIPRHDTVYWYQQGPGQDPQFLISFYEKMQSDKGSIPDRFSAQQFSDYHSELNMSSLELGDSALYFCASSYRGMNTEAFFGQGTRLTVV.